This entry lists 5 T cell receptor beta chains sequenced from one sample in a study of long-term antiretroviral therapy in people with HIV. With survey level as its setting, the immunoSEQ assay was v3.0. Produced via immunoSEQ multiplex PCR; TCRdb's table is partial and in-frame only. The sample shows just under 35,000 clones, 70% to 90% of them seen only once. The sample in question was unsorted PBMCs, obtained 2.7 to 2.9 years before starting antiretroviral therapy. These receptors were taken from a woman in her 30s with HIV.

J is TRBJ2-1 and V is TRBV2; 11 bases fit TRBD2. The germline gives CDR1 SNHLY, CDR2 FYNNEI. V lost 7 bases, J lost 6 bases, and 2 bases stayed unmatched. This CDR3 contains 13 residues. CDR3 DNA sequence: TGTGCCAGCATACTAGCGGGAGCCAATGAGCAGTTCTTC. It is translated as CASILAGANEQFF.

The chain has TRBV9 and TRBJ1-2; 7 bases match TRBD1. Germline V gene lookup returns CDR1 SGDLS and CDR2 YYNGEE. V lost 2 bases and J lost 0; bases outside the gene matches: 7. The CDR3 sequence is 16 residues long. The DNA of the CDR3 is TGTGCCAGCAGCGTGAGGGACAGTCATTCTAACTATGGCTACACCTTC. Its protein is CASSVRDSHSNYGYTF.

As DNA, the CDR3 is TGTGCCAGCAGTTATCTGAGGAACACTGAAGCTTTCTTT. Translating gives CASSYLRNTEAFF. The rearrangement links TRBV6-5 to TRBJ1-1; D ambiguous. This CDR3 is 13 amino acids long. V dropped 3 bases and J dropped 1 base, with 6 bases sitting between them. Germline V gene lookup returns CDR1 MNHEY and CDR2 SVGAGI.

In DNA form, the CDR3 reads TGTGCCAGCTCACCGTACGGAGGCGGTATGAACACTGAAGCTTTCTTT. This gives the protein CASSPYGGGMNTEAFF. The gene calls are TRBV18 and TRBJ1-1; D unclear. Trimming stripped 3 bases from V and 0 bases from J, with 14 bases between. Germline V lookup: CDR1 KGHSH, CDR2 LQKENI. The CDR3 has 16 residues.

The gene calls are TRBV6-6 and TRBJ2-7; no reliable D call. This CDR3 comprises 13 residues. Germline loops: CDR1 MNHNY, CDR2 SVGAGI (reference sequence). The V gene lost 5 bases and the J gene lost 2 bases, with 10 bases spanning the gap. In DNA, the CDR3 is TGTGCCAGCAGTCCCCAGGTGGCCTACGAGCAGTACTTC. Amino acids: CASSPQVAYEQYF.